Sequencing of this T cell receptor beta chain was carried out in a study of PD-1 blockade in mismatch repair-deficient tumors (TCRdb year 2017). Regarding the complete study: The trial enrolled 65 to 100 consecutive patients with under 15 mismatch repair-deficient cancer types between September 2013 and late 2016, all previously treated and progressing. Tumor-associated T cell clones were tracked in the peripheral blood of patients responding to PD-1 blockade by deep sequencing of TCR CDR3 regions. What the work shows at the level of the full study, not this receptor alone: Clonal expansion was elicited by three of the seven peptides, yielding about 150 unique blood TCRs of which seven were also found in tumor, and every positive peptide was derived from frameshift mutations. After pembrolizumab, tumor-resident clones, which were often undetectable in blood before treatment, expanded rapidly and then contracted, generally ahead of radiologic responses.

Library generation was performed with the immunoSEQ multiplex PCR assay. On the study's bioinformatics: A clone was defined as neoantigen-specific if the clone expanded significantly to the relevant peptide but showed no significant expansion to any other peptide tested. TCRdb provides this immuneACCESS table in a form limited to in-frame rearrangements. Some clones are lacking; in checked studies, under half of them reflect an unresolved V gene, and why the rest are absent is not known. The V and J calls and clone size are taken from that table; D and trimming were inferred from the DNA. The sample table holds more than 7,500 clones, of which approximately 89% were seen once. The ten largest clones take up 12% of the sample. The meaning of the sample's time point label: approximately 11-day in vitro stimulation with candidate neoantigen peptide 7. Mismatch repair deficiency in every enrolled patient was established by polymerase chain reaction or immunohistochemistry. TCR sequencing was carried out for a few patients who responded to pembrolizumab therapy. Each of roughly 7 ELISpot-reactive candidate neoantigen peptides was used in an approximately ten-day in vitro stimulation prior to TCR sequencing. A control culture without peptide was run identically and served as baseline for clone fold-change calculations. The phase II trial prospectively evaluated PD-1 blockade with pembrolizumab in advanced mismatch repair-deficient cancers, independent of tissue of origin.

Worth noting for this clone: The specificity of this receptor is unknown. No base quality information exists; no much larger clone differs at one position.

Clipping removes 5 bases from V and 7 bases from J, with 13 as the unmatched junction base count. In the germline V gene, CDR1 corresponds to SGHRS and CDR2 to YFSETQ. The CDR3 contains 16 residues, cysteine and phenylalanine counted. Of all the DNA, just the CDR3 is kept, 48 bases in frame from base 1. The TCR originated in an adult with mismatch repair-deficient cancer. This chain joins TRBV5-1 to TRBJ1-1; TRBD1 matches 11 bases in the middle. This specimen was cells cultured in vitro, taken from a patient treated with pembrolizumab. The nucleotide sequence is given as TGCGCCAGCAGTTCCGGGACAGGGGGGCGGAGGATTGAAGCTTTCTTT. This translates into CASSSGTGGRRIEAFF.